The present entry profiles one TCR beta chain with its context. The sample comes from a study of T cells after yellow fever vaccination. In TCRdb, the 5' RACE reads were re-called with MiXCR into one record per CDR3 protein. The table includes some 560,000 distinct CDR3 sequences, around 17% detected once. The germline V gene has CDR1 MNHEY and CDR2 SVGEGT. V was clipped by 2 bases and J by 5 bases, with 6 bases between them. The CDR3 has 12 residues. This material consisted of PBMCs, taken 5 to 6 days after the first yellow fever vaccination. The chain uses TRBV6-2 or TRBV6-3 and TRBJ1-1; D gene unclear. The TCR comes from a man younger than 30 who received the YFV17D yellow fever vaccine. CDR3 protein: CASSYGGTEAFF. The CDR3 region has the DNA TGTGCCAGCAGTTACGGCGGGACTGAAGCTTTCTTT.